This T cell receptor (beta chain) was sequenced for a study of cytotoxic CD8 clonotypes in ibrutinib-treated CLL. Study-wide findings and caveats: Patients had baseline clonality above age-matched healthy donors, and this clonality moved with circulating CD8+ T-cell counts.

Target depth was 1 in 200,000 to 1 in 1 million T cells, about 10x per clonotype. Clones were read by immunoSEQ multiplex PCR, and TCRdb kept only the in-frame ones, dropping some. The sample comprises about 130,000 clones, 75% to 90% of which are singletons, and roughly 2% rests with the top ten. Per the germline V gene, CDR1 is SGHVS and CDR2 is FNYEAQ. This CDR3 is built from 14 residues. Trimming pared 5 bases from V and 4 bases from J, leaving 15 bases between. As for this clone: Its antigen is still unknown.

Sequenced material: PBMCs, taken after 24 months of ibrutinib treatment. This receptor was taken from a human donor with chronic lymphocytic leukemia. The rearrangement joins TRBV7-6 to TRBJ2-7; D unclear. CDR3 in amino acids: CASSADPARYEQYF. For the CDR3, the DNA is TGTGCCAGCAGCGCAGACCCGGCAAGGTACGAGCAGTACTTC.